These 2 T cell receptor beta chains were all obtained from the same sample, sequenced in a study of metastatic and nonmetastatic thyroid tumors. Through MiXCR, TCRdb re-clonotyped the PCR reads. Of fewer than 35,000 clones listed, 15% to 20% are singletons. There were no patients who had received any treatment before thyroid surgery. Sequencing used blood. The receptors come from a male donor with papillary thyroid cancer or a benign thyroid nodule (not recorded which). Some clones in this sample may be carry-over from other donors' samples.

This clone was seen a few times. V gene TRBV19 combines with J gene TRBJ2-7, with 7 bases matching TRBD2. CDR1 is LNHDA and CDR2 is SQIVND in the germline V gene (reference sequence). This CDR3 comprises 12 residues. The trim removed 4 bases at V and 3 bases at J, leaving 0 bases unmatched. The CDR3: CASSTGGYEQYF. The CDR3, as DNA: TGTGCCAGTAGTACGGGGGGCTACGAGCAGTACTTC.

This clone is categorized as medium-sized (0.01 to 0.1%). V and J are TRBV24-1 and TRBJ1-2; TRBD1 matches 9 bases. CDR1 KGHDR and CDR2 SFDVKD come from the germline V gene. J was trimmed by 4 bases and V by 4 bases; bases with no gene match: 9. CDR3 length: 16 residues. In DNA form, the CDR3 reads TGTGCCACCAGTGAAACAGGGGGCGGGGATGGCTATGGCTACACCTTC. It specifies CATSETGGGDGYGYTF.